This is a list of T cell receptor beta chains from one sample in a study of blood T cells in healthy people across ages. TCRdb re-called the 5' RACE reads through MiXCR, storing one row per CDR3 protein. In the table there are 1.8 million or so distinct CDR3 sequences, about 39% of which are singletons. Source material: blood. The receptors come from a human donor in good health. The conserved cysteine and the conserved F or W are not part of the CDR3 here. The D gene is left open where the match is weak.

TRBV5-1	TRBJ1-5	TRBD1	ASSMGTDPEPQH
TRBV6-2/TRBV6-3	TRBJ1-2	.	ASHGSDYGYT
TRBV7-2	TRBJ2-4	.	ASSLRGGGANIQY
TRBV15	TRBJ2-7	TRBD1	ATSRGQGASNEQY
TRBV7-9	TRBJ1-2	.	ASSLDFQPGT
TRBV6-1	TRBJ1-6	.	ASSSLTDSPLH
TRBV7-2	TRBJ1-2	TRBD1	ASSNSPGTDYGYT
TRBV10-3	TRBJ1-1	.	ATARPGGRNEAF
TRBV29-1	TRBJ2-3	TRBD2	SVEGLAVTDTQY
TRBV5-1	TRBJ2-5	TRBD1	ASSAGQGNVNEQY
TRBV20-1	TRBJ2-3	.	SASADTQY